Reported below is one T cell receptor beta chain. Antigen: not known. A read error is possible here, since a much larger clone lies one base away. This sample is part of a study of T-cell reconstitution after alpha-beta-depleted transplantation in children. General study points: The study traced high day-60 TCRbeta diversity in some patients to surviving recipient T cells and thymic progenitors. Counts and diversity of T cells one year after transplant came mostly from newly produced T cells. Reportedly, only several hundred clones from non-depleted graft cells drove alpha-beta T-cell counts at about two months.

Preparation of the TCRbeta library used unique molecular identifiers. Using its own MiXCR run on the PCR reads, TCRdb lists one record per CDR3 protein. This sample has about 200,000 distinct CDR3 sequences, with just under 6.5% found just once. The length of the CDR3 is 13 residues. CDR1 SGHRS and CDR2 YFSETQ come from the germline V gene. The rearrangement uses TRBV5-1 and TRBJ2-7, with D perhaps TRBD2 (6 bases). The sample in question was PBMCs, obtained before TCRalphabeta/CD19-depleted stem cell transplant. The origin of this receptor is a girl less than two years old with combined immunodeficiency, due to receive a stem cell transplant. CDR3 region: CASSLVTSYVQYF. The CDR3 DNA reads TGCGCCAGCAGCTTGGTTACTAGCTACGTGCAGTACTTC.